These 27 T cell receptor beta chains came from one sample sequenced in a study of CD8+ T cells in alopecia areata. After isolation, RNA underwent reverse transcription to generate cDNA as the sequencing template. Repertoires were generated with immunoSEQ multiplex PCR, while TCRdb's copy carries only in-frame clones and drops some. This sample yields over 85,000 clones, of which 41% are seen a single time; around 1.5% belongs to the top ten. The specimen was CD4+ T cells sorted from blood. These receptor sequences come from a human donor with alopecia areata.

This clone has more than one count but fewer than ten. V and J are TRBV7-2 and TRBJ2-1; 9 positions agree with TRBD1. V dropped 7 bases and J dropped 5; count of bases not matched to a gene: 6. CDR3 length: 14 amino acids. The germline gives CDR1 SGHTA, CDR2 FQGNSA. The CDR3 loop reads CASTGTGRNNEQFF. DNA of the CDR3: TGTGCCAGCACAGGGACAGGGAGAAACAATGAGCAGTTCTTC.

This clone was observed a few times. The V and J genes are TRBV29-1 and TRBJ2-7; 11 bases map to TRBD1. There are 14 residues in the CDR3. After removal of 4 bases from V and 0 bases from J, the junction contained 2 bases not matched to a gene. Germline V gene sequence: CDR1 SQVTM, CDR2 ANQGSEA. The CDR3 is CSVAGTGGSYEQYF. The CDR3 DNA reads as TGCAGCGTTGCCGGGACAGGGGGCTCCTACGAGCAGTACTTC.

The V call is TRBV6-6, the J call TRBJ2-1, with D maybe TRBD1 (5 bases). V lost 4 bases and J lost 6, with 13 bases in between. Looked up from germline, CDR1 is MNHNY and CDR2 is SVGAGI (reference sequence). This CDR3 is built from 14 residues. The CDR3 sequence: CASSSARVGNEQFF. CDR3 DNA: TGTGCCAGCAGTTCGGCCAGGGTTGGCAATGAGCAGTTCTTC.

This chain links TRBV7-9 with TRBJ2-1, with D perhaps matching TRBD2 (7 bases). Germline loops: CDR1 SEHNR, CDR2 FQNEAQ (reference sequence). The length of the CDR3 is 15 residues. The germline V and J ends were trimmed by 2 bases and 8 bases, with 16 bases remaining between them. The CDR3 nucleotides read TGTGCCAGCAGCTTATTAGGCTCGGGGGGCCATGAGCAGTTCTTC. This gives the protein CASSLLGSGGHEQFF.

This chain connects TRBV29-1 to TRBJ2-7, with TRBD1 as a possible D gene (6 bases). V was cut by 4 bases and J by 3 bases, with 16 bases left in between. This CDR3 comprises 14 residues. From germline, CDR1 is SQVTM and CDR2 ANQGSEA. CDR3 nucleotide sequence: TGCAGCGTTGGGGAGCAGGGGCCCTACTACGAGCAGTACTTC. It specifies CSVGEQGPYYEQYF.

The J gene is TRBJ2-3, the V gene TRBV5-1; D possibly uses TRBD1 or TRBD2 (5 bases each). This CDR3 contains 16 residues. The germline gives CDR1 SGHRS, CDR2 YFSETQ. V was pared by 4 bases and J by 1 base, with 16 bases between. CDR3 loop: CASSGQIATRTDTQYF. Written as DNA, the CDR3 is TGCGCCAGCAGCGGACAAATAGCGACCCGCACAGATACGCAGTATTTT.

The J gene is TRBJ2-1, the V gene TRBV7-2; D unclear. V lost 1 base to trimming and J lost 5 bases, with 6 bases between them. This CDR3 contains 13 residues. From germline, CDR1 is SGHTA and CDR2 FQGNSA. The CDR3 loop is CASSLDLNNEQFF. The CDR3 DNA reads TGTGCCAGCAGCTTAGACCTGAACAATGAGCAGTTCTTC.

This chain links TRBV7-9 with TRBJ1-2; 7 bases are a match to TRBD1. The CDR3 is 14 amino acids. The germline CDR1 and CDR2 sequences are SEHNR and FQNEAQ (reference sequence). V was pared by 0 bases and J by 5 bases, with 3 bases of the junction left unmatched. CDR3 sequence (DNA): TGTGCCAGCAGCTTAGCAACAGGGGATTATGGCTACACCTTC. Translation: CASSLATGDYGYTF.

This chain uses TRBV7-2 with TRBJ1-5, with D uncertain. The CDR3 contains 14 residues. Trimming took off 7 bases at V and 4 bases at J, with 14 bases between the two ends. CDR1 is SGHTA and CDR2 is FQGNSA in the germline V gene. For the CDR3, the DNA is TGTGCCAGCACCCACAGAAAAGTGAATCAGCCCCAGCATTTT. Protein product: CASTHRKVNQPQHF.

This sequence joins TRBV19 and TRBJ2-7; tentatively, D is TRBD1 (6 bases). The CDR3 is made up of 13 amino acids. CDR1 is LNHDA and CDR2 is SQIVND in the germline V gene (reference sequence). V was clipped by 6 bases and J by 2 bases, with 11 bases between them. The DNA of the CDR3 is TGTGCCAGTAGAACGACAGGAACCTACGAGCAGTACTTC. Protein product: CASRTTGTYEQYF. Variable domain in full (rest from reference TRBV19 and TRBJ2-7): DGGITQSPKYLFRKEGQNVTLSCEQNLNHDAMYWYRQDPGQGLRLIYYSQIVNDFQKGDIAEGYSVSREKKESFPLTVTSAQKNPTAFYLCASRTTGTYEQYFGPGTRLTVT.

The CDR3, as DNA: TGCGCCAGCATCCATGAGCAGTTCTTC. This translates into CASIHEQFF. This chain uses TRBV23-1 with TRBJ2-1, with unresolved D. TRBV23-1 is an ORF; its function is uncertain. The ends were cut back, 7 bases at V and 8 bases at J, with 3 bases in the middle. CDR3 length: 9 residues.

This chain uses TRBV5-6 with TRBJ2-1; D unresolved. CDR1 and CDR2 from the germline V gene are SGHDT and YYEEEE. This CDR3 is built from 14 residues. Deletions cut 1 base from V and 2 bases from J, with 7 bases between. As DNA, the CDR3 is TGTGCCAGCAGCTTGCAGGCTGCCTACAATGAGCAGTTCTTC. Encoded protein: CASSLQAAYNEQFF. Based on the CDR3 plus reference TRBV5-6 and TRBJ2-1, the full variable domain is DAGVTQSPTHLIKTRGQQVTLRCSPKSGHDTVSWYQQALGQGPQFIFQYYEEEERQRGNFPDRFSGHQFPNYSSELNVNALLLGDSALYLCASSLQAAYNEQFFGPGTRLTVL.

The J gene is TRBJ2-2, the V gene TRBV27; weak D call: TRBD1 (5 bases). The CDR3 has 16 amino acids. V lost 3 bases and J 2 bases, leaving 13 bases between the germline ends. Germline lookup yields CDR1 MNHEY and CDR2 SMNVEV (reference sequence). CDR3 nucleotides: TGTGCCAGCAGTTTCGGATTTGGGGCAAACACCGGGGAGCTGTTTTTT. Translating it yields CASSFGFGANTGELFF.

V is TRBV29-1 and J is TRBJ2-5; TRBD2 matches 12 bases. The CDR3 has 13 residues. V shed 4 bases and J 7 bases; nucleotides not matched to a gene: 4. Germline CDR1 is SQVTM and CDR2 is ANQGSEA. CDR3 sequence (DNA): TGCAGCGTTGTTACTAGCGGGGGGTGGACCCAGTACTTC. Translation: CSVVTSGGWTQYF.

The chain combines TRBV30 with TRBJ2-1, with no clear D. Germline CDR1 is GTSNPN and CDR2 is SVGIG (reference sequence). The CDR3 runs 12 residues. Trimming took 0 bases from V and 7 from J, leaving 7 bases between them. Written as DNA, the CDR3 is TGTGCCTGGAGTGTACTTTGGAATGAGCAGTTCTTC. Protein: CAWSVLWNEQFF.

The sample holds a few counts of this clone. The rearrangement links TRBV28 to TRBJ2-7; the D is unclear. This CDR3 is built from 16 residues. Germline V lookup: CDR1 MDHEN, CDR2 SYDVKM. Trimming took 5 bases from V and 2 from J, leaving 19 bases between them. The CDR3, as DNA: TGTGCCAGCAGTATCACGCCGGTTGACCCGACCTACGAGCAGTACTTC. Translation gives CASSITPVDPTYEQYF.

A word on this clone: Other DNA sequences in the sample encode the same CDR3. The CDR3 nucleotides are TGCAGCGTTCGACAGGGTGGGAATTCACCCCTCCACTTT. Translating gives CSVRQGGNSPLHF. This chain links TRBV29-1 with TRBJ1-6, with 7 positions matching TRBD1. The CDR3 loop spans 13 amino acids. The germline V gene encodes CDR1 SQVTM and CDR2 ANQGSEA. V lost 5 bases and J lost 7; bases outside the gene matches: 5.

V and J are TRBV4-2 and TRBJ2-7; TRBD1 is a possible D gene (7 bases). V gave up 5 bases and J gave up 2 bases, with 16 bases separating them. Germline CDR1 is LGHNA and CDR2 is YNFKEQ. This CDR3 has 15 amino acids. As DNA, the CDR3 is TGTGCCAGCAGCGGCGGGACAGCCCTTACCTACGAGCAGTACTTC. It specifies CASSGGTALTYEQYF.

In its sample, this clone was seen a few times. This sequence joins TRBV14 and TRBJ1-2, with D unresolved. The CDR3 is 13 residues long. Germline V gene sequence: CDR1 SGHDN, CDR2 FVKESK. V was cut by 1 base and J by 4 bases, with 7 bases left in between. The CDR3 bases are TGTGCCAGCAGCCAAGGCCGGAGCTATGGCTACACCTTC. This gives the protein CASSQGRSYGYTF.

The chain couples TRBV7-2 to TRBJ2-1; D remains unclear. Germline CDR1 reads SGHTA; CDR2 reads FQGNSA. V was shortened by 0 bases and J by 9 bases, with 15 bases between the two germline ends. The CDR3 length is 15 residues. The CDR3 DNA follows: TGTGCCAGCAGCTTAGCCGGCAACCCCGGTGGTGAGCAGTTCTTC. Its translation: CASSLAGNPGGEQFF.

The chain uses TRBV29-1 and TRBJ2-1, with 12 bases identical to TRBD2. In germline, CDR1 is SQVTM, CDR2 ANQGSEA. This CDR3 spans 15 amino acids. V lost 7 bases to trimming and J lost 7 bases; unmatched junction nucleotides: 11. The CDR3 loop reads CSALTSGSFGNEQFF. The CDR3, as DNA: TGCAGCGCCTTGACTAGCGGGAGTTTCGGAAATGAGCAGTTCTTC.

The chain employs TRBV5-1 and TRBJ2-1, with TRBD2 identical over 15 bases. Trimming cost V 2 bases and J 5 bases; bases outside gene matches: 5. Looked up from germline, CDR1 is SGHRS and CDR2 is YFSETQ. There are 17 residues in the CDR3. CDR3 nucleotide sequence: TGCGCCAGCAGCTTCGGGACTAGCGGGAGGATAGACAATGAGCAGTTCTTC. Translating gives CASSFGTSGRIDNEQFF.

The CDR3 DNA is TGTGCCAGCTCACTGCAACTAGCGGGGGGGCGCGAGCAGTACTTC. Translated: CASSLQLAGGREQYF. This chain connects TRBV18 to TRBJ2-7, with 13 bases matching TRBD2. This CDR3 has 15 residues. The V gene's germline CDR1 is KGHSH and CDR2 LQKENI. The V segment lost 4 bases and the J segment 6 bases; nucleotides outside the gene matches: 6.

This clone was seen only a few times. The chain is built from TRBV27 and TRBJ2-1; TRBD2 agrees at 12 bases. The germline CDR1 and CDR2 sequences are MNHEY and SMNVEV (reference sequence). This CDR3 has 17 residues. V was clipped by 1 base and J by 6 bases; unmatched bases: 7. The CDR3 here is CASSLFALTSGSNEQFF. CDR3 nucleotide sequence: TGTGCCAGCAGTTTATTCGCCCTGACTAGCGGGAGCAATGAGCAGTTCTTC.

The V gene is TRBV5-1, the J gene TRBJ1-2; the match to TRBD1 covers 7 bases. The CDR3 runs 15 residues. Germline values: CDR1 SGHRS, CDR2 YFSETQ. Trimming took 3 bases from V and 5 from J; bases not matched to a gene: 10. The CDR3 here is CASSSTTGQPYGYTF. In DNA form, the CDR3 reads TGCGCCAGCAGCTCCACAACGGGACAGCCTTATGGCTACACCTTC.

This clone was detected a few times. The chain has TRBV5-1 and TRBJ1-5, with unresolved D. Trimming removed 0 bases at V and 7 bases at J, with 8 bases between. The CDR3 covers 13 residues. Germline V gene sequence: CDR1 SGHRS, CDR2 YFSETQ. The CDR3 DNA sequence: TGCGCCAGCAGCTTGGCGCCGGGACAGCCCCAGCATTTT. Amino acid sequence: CASSLAPGQPQHF.

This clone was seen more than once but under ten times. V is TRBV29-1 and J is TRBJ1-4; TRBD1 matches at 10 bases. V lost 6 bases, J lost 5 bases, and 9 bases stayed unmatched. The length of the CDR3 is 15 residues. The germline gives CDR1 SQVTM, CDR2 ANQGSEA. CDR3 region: CSVTRDRGENEKLFF. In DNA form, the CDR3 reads TGCAGCGTCACCAGGGACAGGGGAGAAAATGAAAAACTGTTTTTT.